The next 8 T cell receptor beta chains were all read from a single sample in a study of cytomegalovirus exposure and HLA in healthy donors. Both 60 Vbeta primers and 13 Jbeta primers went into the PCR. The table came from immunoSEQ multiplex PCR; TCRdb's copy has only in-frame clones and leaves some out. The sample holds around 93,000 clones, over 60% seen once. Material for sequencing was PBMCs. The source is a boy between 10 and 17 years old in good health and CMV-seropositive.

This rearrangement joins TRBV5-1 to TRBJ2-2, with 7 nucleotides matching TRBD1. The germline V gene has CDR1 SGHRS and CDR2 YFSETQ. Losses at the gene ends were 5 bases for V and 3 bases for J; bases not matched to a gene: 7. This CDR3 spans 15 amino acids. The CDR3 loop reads CASRVQGPYTGELFF. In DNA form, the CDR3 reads TGCGCCAGCAGGGTACAGGGGCCATACACCGGGGAGCTGTTTTTT.

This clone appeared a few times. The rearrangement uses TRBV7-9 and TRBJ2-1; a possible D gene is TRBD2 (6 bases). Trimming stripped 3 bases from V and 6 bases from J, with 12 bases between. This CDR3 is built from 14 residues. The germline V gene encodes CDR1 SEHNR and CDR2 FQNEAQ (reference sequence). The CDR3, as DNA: TGTGCCAGCAGCTTTGGGCGGGACCTCAATGAGCAGTTCTTC. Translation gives CASSFGRDLNEQFF.

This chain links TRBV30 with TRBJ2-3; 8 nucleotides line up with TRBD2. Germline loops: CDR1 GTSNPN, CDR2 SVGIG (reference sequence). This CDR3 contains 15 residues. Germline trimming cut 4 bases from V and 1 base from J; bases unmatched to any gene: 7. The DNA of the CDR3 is TGTGCCTGGACCCAAAGCGGGGGTGGCACAGATACGCAGTATTTT. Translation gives CAWTQSGGGTDTQYF.

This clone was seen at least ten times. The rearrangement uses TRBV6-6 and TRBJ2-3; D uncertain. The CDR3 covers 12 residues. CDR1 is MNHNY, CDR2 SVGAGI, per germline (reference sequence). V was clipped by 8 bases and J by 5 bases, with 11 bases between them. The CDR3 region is CASAFYGDTQYF. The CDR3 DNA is TGTGCCAGCGCATTCTATGGAGATACGCAGTATTTT.

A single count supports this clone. CDR3 amino acids: CASSFYASSYNSPLHF. The CDR3, as DNA: TGTGCCAGCAGTTTTTACGCCAGCTCCTATAATTCACCCCTCCACTTT. This chain uses TRBV28 with TRBJ1-6; D gene unclear. The CDR3 has 16 amino acids. Trimming shortened V by 3 bases and J by 0 bases, and 9 bases separated the two germline ends. Looked up from germline, CDR1 is MDHEN and CDR2 is SYDVKM.

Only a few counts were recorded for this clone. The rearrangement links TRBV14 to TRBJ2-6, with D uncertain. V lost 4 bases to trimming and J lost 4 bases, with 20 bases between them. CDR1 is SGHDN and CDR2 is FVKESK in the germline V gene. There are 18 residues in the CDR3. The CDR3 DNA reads TGTGCCAGCAGCCTATCCTTACAGATTATGGCGGGGGCCAACGTCCTGACTTTC. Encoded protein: CASSLSLQIMAGANVLTF.

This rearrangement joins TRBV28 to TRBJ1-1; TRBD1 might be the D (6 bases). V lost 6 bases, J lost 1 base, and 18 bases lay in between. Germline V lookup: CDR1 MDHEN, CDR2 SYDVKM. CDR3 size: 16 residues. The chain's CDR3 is CASSFPPQGENTEAFF. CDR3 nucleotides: TGTGCCAGCAGCTTCCCCCCACAGGGCGAGAACACTGAAGCTTTCTTT.

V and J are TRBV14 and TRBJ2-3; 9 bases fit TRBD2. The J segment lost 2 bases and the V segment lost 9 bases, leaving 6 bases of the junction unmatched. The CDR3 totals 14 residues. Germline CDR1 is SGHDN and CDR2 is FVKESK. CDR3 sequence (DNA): TGTGCCAGGTCCCGCGGGGGGGCCACAGATACGCAGTATTTT. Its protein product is CARSRGGATDTQYF.